These T cell receptor beta chains were read from a single sample in a study of CD8 T cells in Susac syndrome. TCRdb passed the immunoSEQ multiplex PCR reads through MiXCR, listing each CDR3 protein once. Seen here are about 47,000 distinct CDR3 sequences, 80% to 95% observed once, and the top ten hold roughly 0.4%. Sample: CD8+ T cells from PBMCs. All receptors derive from a human donor in good health. Each CDR3 is given with its conserved first and last residue. The D gene is left open where the match is weak. Where a row states a size, it is once, few, many or the class of an expanded clone; other rows omit it.

J: TRBJ2-7; D: TRBD1; size: -; V: TRBV10-3; CDR3: CAVQGTGGGGAYEQYF; DNA: TGTGCCGTGCAGGGGACAGGGGGTGGAGGTGCCTACGAGCAGTACTTC
J: TRBJ2-7; D: TRBD1; size: -; V: TRBV27; CDR3: CASGDRDSFPYEQYF; DNA: TGTGCCAGCGGAGACCGGGACAGCTTCCCCTACGAGCAGTACTTC
J: TRBJ2-7; D: -; size: -; V: TRBV3-1; CDR3: CASSLWKRGHEQYF; DNA: TGTGCCAGCAGCCTGTGGAAAAGGGGACACGAGCAGTACTTC
J: TRBJ1-2; D: -; size: -; V: TRBV14; CDR3: CASSQLGSNWGYTF; DNA: TGTGCCAGCAGCCAATTGGGGTCAAACTGGGGCTACACCTTC
J: TRBJ2-1; D: TRBD2; size: once; V: TRBV20-1; CDR3: CSARVPGEGPEQFF; DNA: TGCAGTGCTAGAGTACCTGGGGAGGGCCCTGAGCAGTTCTTC
J: TRBJ2-3; D: TRBD2; size: -; V: TRBV11-3; CDR3: CASSERVAGGSLDTQYF; DNA: TGTGCCAGCAGCGAAAGGGTTGCGGGAGGCTCCCTGGATACGCAGTATTTT
J: TRBJ2-1; D: -; size: -; V: TRBV3-1; CDR3: CASTFSGAGSYNEQFF; DNA: TGTGCCAGCACCTTCTCGGGGGCCGGATCCTACAATGAGCAGTTCTTC
J: TRBJ2-3; D: TRBD2; size: -; V: TRBV3-1; CDR3: CASSPAGGFRTDTQYF; DNA: TGTGCCAGCAGCCCAGCGGGAGGGTTTCGCACAGATACGCAGTATTTT
J: TRBJ1-2; D: -; size: -; V: TRBV6-1; CDR3: CASSEGPENYGYTF; DNA: TGTGCCAGCAGTGAAGGCCCGGAAAACTATGGCTACACCTTC
J: TRBJ2-2; D: -; size: once; V: TRBV3-1; CDR3: CASSQITESPSTGELFF; DNA: TGTGCCAGCAGCCAAATCACGGAGAGCCCTTCAACCGGGGAGCTGTTTTTT
J: TRBJ2-2; D: -; size: -; V: TRBV7-2; CDR3: CASSPLSTGELFF; DNA: TGTGCCAGCAGCCCACTAAGCACCGGGGAGCTGTTTTTT
J: TRBJ1-1; D: -; size: -; V: TRBV18; CDR3: CASSPGQSTEAFF; DNA: TGTGCCAGCTCACCGGGCCAATCCACTGAAGCTTTCTTT
J: TRBJ1-2; D: TRBD1; size: -; V: TRBV5-1; CDR3: CASSLGSGTEFGYTF; DNA: TGCGCCAGCAGCTTGGGCTCCGGGACAGAGTTTGGCTACACCTTC
J: TRBJ1-1; D: -; size: once; V: TRBV5-1; CDR3: CASSLRGGGTEAFF; DNA: TGCGCCAGCAGCTTGCGGGGGGGCGGGACTGAAGCTTTCTTT
J: TRBJ2-1; D: TRBD2; size: -; V: TRBV7-2; CDR3: CASSEPGLAYNEQFF; DNA: TGTGCCAGCAGCGAACCGGGACTAGCCTACAATGAGCAGTTCTTC
J: TRBJ1-3; D: -; size: -; V: TRBV20-1; CDR3: CSALPWNSGNTIYF; DNA: TGCAGTGCCCTCCCGTGGAACTCTGGAAACACCATATATTTT
J: TRBJ1-4; D: -; size: -; V: TRBV27; CDR3: CASSFEGANEKLFF; DNA: TGTGCCAGCAGTTTTGAAGGAGCTAATGAAAAACTGTTTTTT
J: TRBJ1-1; D: -; size: once; V: TRBV4-2; CDR3: CASSQIAQTATSGHTEAFF; DNA: TGTGCCAGCAGCCAAATAGCCCAGACCGCTACATCTGGGCACACTGAAGCTTTCTTT
J: TRBJ2-7; D: TRBD2; size: -; V: TRBV7-2; CDR3: CASRPSGSYEQYF; DNA: TGTGCCAGCAGGCCTAGCGGGAGCTACGAGCAGTACTTC
J: TRBJ1-1; D: -; size: -; V: TRBV12-3/TRBV12-4; CDR3: CASSPPKTGGNTEAFF; DNA: TGTGCCAGCAGCCCACCTAAAACAGGCGGGAACACTGAAGCTTTCTTT
J: TRBJ2-7; D: TRBD1; size: -; V: TRBV28; CDR3: CASSGDSFSYEQYF; DNA: TGTGCCAGCAGTGGGGACAGCTTTTCCTACGAGCAGTACTTC
J: TRBJ1-1; D: -; size: -; V: TRBV7-9; CDR3: CASSSAAGYTEAFF; DNA: TGTGCCAGCAGCTCAGCGGCGGGGTACACTGAAGCTTTCTTT
J: TRBJ2-7; D: -; size: -; V: TRBV6-5; CDR3: CASSYGGVDYEQYF; DNA: TGTGCCAGCAGTTACGGAGGGGTGGACTACGAGCAGTACTTC
J: TRBJ2-7; D: TRBD2; size: -; V: TRBV4-1; CDR3: CASSQVPRGAGVSNEQYF; DNA: TGCGCCAGCAGCCAAGTCCCGCGGGGAGCGGGAGTTTCTAACGAGCAGTACTTC
J: TRBJ2-7; D: TRBD2; size: -; V: TRBV7-8; CDR3: CASSPLTSGISYEQYF; DNA: TGTGCCAGCAGCCCCCTGACTAGCGGGATTTCCTACGAGCAGTACTTC
J: TRBJ2-2; D: -; size: -; V: TRBV20-1; CDR3: CSARDSGNTGELFF; DNA: TGCAGTGCTCGGGATAGCGGCAACACCGGGGAGCTGTTTTTT